This T cell receptor (beta chain) appears in the sequencing data of a study of T cell changes during pregnancy in multiple sclerosis. Only in-frame clones appear in the TCRdb table, and some are missing; sequencing was by immunoSEQ multiplex PCR. The sample has 45,000 or so clones, nearly 90% seen once. This clone appeared once. Germline values: CDR1 MDHEN, CDR2 SYDVKM. Germline trimming cut 3 bases from V and 6 bases from J; bases unmatched to any gene: 12. The CDR3 has 18 amino acids. The rearrangement joins TRBV28 to TRBJ1-5; 12 bases are shared with TRBD1. This receptor was taken from a female donor with multiple sclerosis, enrolled in a pregnancy study. Sequenced material: CD4+ T cells from peripheral blood mononuclear cells, taken after pregnancy. CDR3 loop: CASSFSATRDRGRQPQHF. The CDR3 coding sequence is TGTGCCAGCAGTTTTTCCGCTACTCGGGACAGGGGGCGTCAGCCCCAGCATTTT. Full variable domain (rest looked up from reference TRBV28 and TRBJ1-5): DVKVTQSSRYLVKRTGEKVFLECVQDMDHENMFWYRQDPGLGLRLIYFSYDVKMKEKGDIPEGYSVSREKKERFSLILESASTNQTSMYLCASSFSATRDRGRQPQHFGDGTRLSIL.